These T cell receptor beta chains were read from a single sample in a study of T cell responses to AZD1222 COVID-19 vaccine. Only in-frame clones appear in the TCRdb table, and some are missing; sequencing was by immunoSEQ multiplex PCR. Seen here are more than 80,000 clones, around 90% observed once, and the top ten hold around 7.6%. The specimen was peripheral blood, collected 28 days after the second AZD1222 dose. Receptors originate from an adult who received the AZD1222 COVID-19 vaccine. CDR3s include the opening cysteine and the closing phenylalanine or tryptophan. D genes are given only for firm matches. Expanded clones get a size class; other rows say once, few or many, or leave the size out.

CDR3nt: TGCGCCAGCAGCCAAGGTGCAGAGAACACAGATACGCAGTATTTT
CDR3aa: CASSQGAENTDTQYF
v_gene: TRBV4-3
d_gene: -
j_gene: TRBJ2-3
abundance: -

CDR3nt: TGCGCCAGCAGCTCCCGAACCGGAGAGACCCAGTACTTC
CDR3aa: CASSSRTGETQYF
v_gene: TRBV5-1
d_gene: -
j_gene: TRBJ2-5
abundance: -

CDR3nt: TGCGCCAGCACCACAACAGGGACTGAAGCTTTCTTT
CDR3aa: CASTTTGTEAFF
v_gene: TRBV5-1
d_gene: -
j_gene: TRBJ1-1
abundance: -

CDR3nt: TGTGCCAGCAGCCCACAGGGGGCTTGGGTTTCACCCCTCCACTTT
CDR3aa: CASSPQGAWVSPLHF
v_gene: TRBV7-3
d_gene: TRBD1
j_gene: TRBJ1-6
abundance: -

CDR3nt: TGTGCCAGCAGCCATGTACAGGGGGCGGCTGGCTACACCTTC
CDR3aa: CASSHVQGAAGYTF
v_gene: TRBV14
d_gene: TRBD1
j_gene: TRBJ1-2
abundance: -

CDR3nt: TGTGCCAGCAGCTTAGCAGGGTCTGAAGCTTTCTTT
CDR3aa: CASSLAGSEAFF
v_gene: TRBV7-9
d_gene: -
j_gene: TRBJ1-1
abundance: -

CDR3nt: TGTGCCAGCAGCCAGCGGCCGACCCAAGAGACCCAGTACTTC
CDR3aa: CASSQRPTQETQYF
v_gene: TRBV11-2
d_gene: -
j_gene: TRBJ2-5
abundance: -

CDR3nt: TGTGCCAGCAGCTTCGCGGGAGGGGTCGAGACCCAGTACTTC
CDR3aa: CASSFAGGVETQYF
v_gene: TRBV5-4
d_gene: TRBD2
j_gene: TRBJ2-5
abundance: -

CDR3nt: TGTGCCAGCTCACCAGAAACAGGGGAGGATGGCTACACCTTC
CDR3aa: CASSPETGEDGYTF
v_gene: TRBV18
d_gene: TRBD1
j_gene: TRBJ1-2
abundance: -

CDR3nt: TGCGCCAGCAGCTTGGACCACACCCAAGAGACCCAGTACTTC
CDR3aa: CASSLDHTQETQYF
v_gene: TRBV5-1
d_gene: -
j_gene: TRBJ2-5
abundance: once

CDR3nt: TGTGCCAGTTCGTTTTTGCCCGGGCACTCCTATAATTCACCCCTCCACTTT
CDR3aa: CASSFLPGHSYNSPLHF
v_gene: TRBV19
d_gene: -
j_gene: TRBJ1-6
abundance: -

CDR3nt: TGTGCCACCGAAAAGGCAGACAGGGGCTACGAGCAGTACTTC
CDR3aa: CATEKADRGYEQYF
v_gene: TRBV6-5
d_gene: TRBD1
j_gene: TRBJ2-7
abundance: -

CDR3nt: TGTGCCAGCTCCGTCGGCGGGGGACAGGGATCACCCCTCCACTTT
CDR3aa: CASSVGGGQGSPLHF
v_gene: TRBV18
d_gene: TRBD1
j_gene: TRBJ1-6
abundance: -

CDR3nt: TGTGCCAGCAGCCAGACCGGGACAGCTTATGGCTACACCTTC
CDR3aa: CASSQTGTAYGYTF
v_gene: TRBV3-1/TRBV3-2
d_gene: TRBD1
j_gene: TRBJ1-2
abundance: -

CDR3nt: TGTGCCTGGGCCGGGACAGGGGTGGAAAAACTGTTTTTT
CDR3aa: CAWAGTGVEKLFF
v_gene: TRBV30
d_gene: TRBD1
j_gene: TRBJ1-4
abundance: -

CDR3nt: TGTGCCAGCAGTGATATGTCTAGCGGGGGGGATGAGCAGTTCTTC
CDR3aa: CASSDMSSGGDEQFF
v_gene: TRBV2
d_gene: TRBD2
j_gene: TRBJ2-1
abundance: -

CDR3nt: TGCGCCAGCAGCTTCCGGGACAGGGGAAAAACCACAGATACGCAGTATTTT
CDR3aa: CASSFRDRGKTTDTQYF
v_gene: TRBV5-1
d_gene: TRBD1
j_gene: TRBJ2-3
abundance: -

CDR3nt: TGTGCCAGCAGAAACGGGCAGGGAAAAGCTGGCTACACCTTC
CDR3aa: CASRNGQGKAGYTF
v_gene: TRBV6-5
d_gene: -
j_gene: TRBJ1-2
abundance: -

CDR3nt: TGTGCCAGCAGCCCAGGACAGGGGGTAGACTACGAGCAGTACTTC
CDR3aa: CASSPGQGVDYEQYF
v_gene: TRBV4-2
d_gene: TRBD1
j_gene: TRBJ2-7
abundance: once

CDR3nt: TGTGCCAGCAGCTTGAACGGGCAAGAGACCCAGTACTTC
CDR3aa: CASSLNGQETQYF
v_gene: TRBV5-4
d_gene: -
j_gene: TRBJ2-5
abundance: -

CDR3nt: TGTGCCAGCTCTCCCGGGACAGCCGACACAGATACGCAGTATTTT
CDR3aa: CASSPGTADTDTQYF
v_gene: TRBV18
d_gene: TRBD1
j_gene: TRBJ2-3
abundance: once

CDR3nt: TGCGCCAGCAGCCAAGATCCGGGTACAGGGAGGTCCTACGAGCAGTACTTC
CDR3aa: CASSQDPGTGRSYEQYF
v_gene: TRBV4-3
d_gene: -
j_gene: TRBJ2-7
abundance: once

CDR3nt: TGTGCCAGCAGTGAAGGCACGAGTAGACAAGAGACCCAGTACTTC
CDR3aa: CASSEGTSRQETQYF
v_gene: TRBV6-1
d_gene: -
j_gene: TRBJ2-5
abundance: once

CDR3nt: TGCAGTGCTAGTCCCCGCCAGCAAGGCTCCTATAATTCACCCCTCCACTTT
CDR3aa: CSASPRQQGSYNSPLHF
v_gene: TRBV20-1
d_gene: -
j_gene: TRBJ1-6
abundance: once

CDR3nt: TGTGCCAGCAGCACCAGCGGGGGAGTCACAGATACGCAGTATTTT
CDR3aa: CASSTSGGVTDTQYF
v_gene: TRBV7-2
d_gene: TRBD2
j_gene: TRBJ2-3
abundance: -

CDR3nt: TGTGCCAGCAGCTTAAATTGGGGTACGTCCTCCTACGAGCAGTACTTC
CDR3aa: CASSLNWGTSSYEQYF
v_gene: TRBV7-2
d_gene: -
j_gene: TRBJ2-7
abundance: -

CDR3nt: TGTGCCAGCAGCGCTAGCGGGACAGGTCGTTATAATTCACCCCTCCACTTT
CDR3aa: CASSASGTGRYNSPLHF
v_gene: TRBV9
d_gene: TRBD1
j_gene: TRBJ1-6
abundance: once

CDR3nt: TGTGCCAGCAGGTCCACAGGGGGTGGCTATGGCTACACCTTC
CDR3aa: CASRSTGGGYGYTF
v_gene: TRBV7-2
d_gene: TRBD1
j_gene: TRBJ1-2
abundance: -

CDR3nt: TGTGCCAGTAGTAAGTTAACGGGGGGTCAGCCCCAGCATTTT
CDR3aa: CASSKLTGGQPQHF
v_gene: TRBV19
d_gene: -
j_gene: TRBJ1-5
abundance: -

CDR3nt: TGTGCCAGCAGCTTAGGACCAACACAGGGAGGGTACGAGCAGTACTTC
CDR3aa: CASSLGPTQGGYEQYF
v_gene: TRBV11-3
d_gene: -
j_gene: TRBJ2-7
abundance: -

CDR3nt: TGTGCCAGCAGCGCAAGGGGACTGATGAATTCACCCCTCCACTTT
CDR3aa: CASSARGLMNSPLHF
v_gene: TRBV9
d_gene: -
j_gene: TRBJ1-6
abundance: -

CDR3nt: TGTGCCACCAGTGACGGGGGGGCCTACAATGAGCAGTTCTTC
CDR3aa: CATSDGGAYNEQFF
v_gene: TRBV24-1
d_gene: TRBD2
j_gene: TRBJ2-1
abundance: -

CDR3nt: TGTGCCATCAGTGAGCAACGGGACAGGGGCTACGAGCAGTACTTC
CDR3aa: CAISEQRDRGYEQYF
v_gene: TRBV10-3
d_gene: TRBD1
j_gene: TRBJ2-7
abundance: -

CDR3nt: TGTGCCAGCAGCAAGACTATGGGGACGGGCACCGGGGAGCTGTTTTTT
CDR3aa: CASSKTMGTGTGELFF
v_gene: TRBV7-9
d_gene: -
j_gene: TRBJ2-2
abundance: -

CDR3nt: TGTGCCAGCAGCTTATCCGGGGGCCCGAACACTGAAGCTTTCTTT
CDR3aa: CASSLSGGPNTEAFF
v_gene: TRBV7-2
d_gene: -
j_gene: TRBJ1-1
abundance: -

CDR3nt: TGTGCCAGCAACCCAGGGAGTGTCACTGAAGCTTTCTTT
CDR3aa: CASNPGSVTEAFF
v_gene: TRBV12-3/TRBV12-4
d_gene: -
j_gene: TRBJ1-1
abundance: -

CDR3nt: TGTGCCAGCAGTTTATACGCGATGGGGACAGCTAGGGAGCAGTACTTC
CDR3aa: CASSLYAMGTAREQYF
v_gene: TRBV27
d_gene: TRBD1
j_gene: TRBJ2-7
abundance: -

CDR3nt: TGCGCCAGCAGCTTGGGTCTGGGCTCTCGTGAAGGCTACACCTTC
CDR3aa: CASSLGLGSREGYTF
v_gene: TRBV5-1
d_gene: -
j_gene: TRBJ1-2
abundance: -

CDR3nt: TGTGCCACCAGCAGGGGGGCCGGTAGTCAGCCCCAGCATTTT
CDR3aa: CATSRGAGSQPQHF
v_gene: TRBV15
d_gene: -
j_gene: TRBJ1-5
abundance: -

CDR3nt: TGCGCCAGCAGCCCAACCTCAGTCTATGGCTACACCTTC
CDR3aa: CASSPTSVYGYTF
v_gene: TRBV5-1
d_gene: -
j_gene: TRBJ1-2
abundance: -

CDR3nt: TGCGCCAGCATGGGACAGGGGATCTTTCAGCCCCAGCATTTT
CDR3aa: CASMGQGIFQPQHF
v_gene: TRBV10-2
d_gene: TRBD1
j_gene: TRBJ1-5
abundance: -

CDR3nt: TGTGCCAGTAGTGAGAGCTGGACGGACAACTATGGCTACACCTTC
CDR3aa: CASSESWTDNYGYTF
v_gene: TRBV19
d_gene: -
j_gene: TRBJ1-2
abundance: few

CDR3nt: TGTGCCAGCAGTGCAGGACAGGGTTTTACTGAAGCTTTCTTT
CDR3aa: CASSAGQGFTEAFF
v_gene: TRBV2
d_gene: TRBD1
j_gene: TRBJ1-1
abundance: -

CDR3nt: TGTGCCAGCAGCCAAGACCCCTTGACAGACCTCCCCGAAGCTTTCTTT
CDR3aa: CASSQDPLTDLPEAFF
v_gene: TRBV3-1/TRBV3-2
d_gene: -
j_gene: TRBJ1-1
abundance: -

CDR3nt: TGTGCCAGCAGTTTAGAGACACAAGCTTTCTTT
CDR3aa: CASSLETQAFF
v_gene: TRBV28
d_gene: -
j_gene: TRBJ1-1
abundance: -

CDR3nt: TGTGCCAGCAGCCCCGGGGCTAGCGGGTCCTACGAGCAGTACTTC
CDR3aa: CASSPGASGSYEQYF
v_gene: TRBV11-1
d_gene: TRBD2
j_gene: TRBJ2-7
abundance: -

CDR3nt: TGTGCCAGCAGCCAAGATGGGGACAGCTATAGCAATCAGCCCCAGCATTTT
CDR3aa: CASSQDGDSYSNQPQHF
v_gene: TRBV3-1/TRBV3-2
d_gene: TRBD1
j_gene: TRBJ1-5
abundance: -

CDR3nt: TGTGCCAGTAGTATAGAGGCAGGGAACTATGGCTACACCTTC
CDR3aa: CASSIEAGNYGYTF
v_gene: TRBV19
d_gene: -
j_gene: TRBJ1-2
abundance: -

CDR3nt: TGCGCCAGCAGCCAAGACAGGGGCCGGAAGTCTGAAGCTTTCTTT
CDR3aa: CASSQDRGRKSEAFF
v_gene: TRBV5-1
d_gene: TRBD1
j_gene: TRBJ1-1
abundance: once

CDR3nt: TGTGCCAGTAGTACGGGACAGGGGAATGAAAAACTGTTTTTT
CDR3aa: CASSTGQGNEKLFF
v_gene: TRBV19
d_gene: TRBD1
j_gene: TRBJ1-4
abundance: -

CDR3nt: TGTGCCAGCAGTTGGGGGGGTCGCAGGGAGCTGTTTTTT
CDR3aa: CASSWGGRRELFF
v_gene: TRBV12-3/TRBV12-4
d_gene: TRBD2
j_gene: TRBJ2-2
abundance: -

CDR3nt: TGTGCCATCAGTGAGCAGTACGGCAACTCTGGAAACACCATATATTTT
CDR3aa: CAISEQYGNSGNTIYF
v_gene: TRBV10-3
d_gene: -
j_gene: TRBJ1-3
abundance: -

CDR3nt: TGTGCCAGCAGTTCCGAACAGGGGCACGAGCAGTACTTC
CDR3aa: CASSSEQGHEQYF
v_gene: TRBV7-3
d_gene: TRBD1
j_gene: TRBJ2-7
abundance: -

CDR3nt: TGCGCCAGCAGCTCTTCCTACGAGCAGTACTTC
CDR3aa: CASSSSYEQYF
v_gene: TRBV5-1
d_gene: -
j_gene: TRBJ2-7
abundance: -

CDR3nt: TGTGCCAGCTGTATCCGCGGTGGGAATGGAAACACCATATATTTT
CDR3aa: CASCIRGGNGNTIYF
v_gene: TRBV11-2
d_gene: -
j_gene: TRBJ1-3
abundance: -

CDR3nt: TGCAGCGTTGGGCAGGGGGCTTGGTACGAGCAGTACTTC
CDR3aa: CSVGQGAWYEQYF
v_gene: TRBV29-1
d_gene: TRBD1
j_gene: TRBJ2-7
abundance: few